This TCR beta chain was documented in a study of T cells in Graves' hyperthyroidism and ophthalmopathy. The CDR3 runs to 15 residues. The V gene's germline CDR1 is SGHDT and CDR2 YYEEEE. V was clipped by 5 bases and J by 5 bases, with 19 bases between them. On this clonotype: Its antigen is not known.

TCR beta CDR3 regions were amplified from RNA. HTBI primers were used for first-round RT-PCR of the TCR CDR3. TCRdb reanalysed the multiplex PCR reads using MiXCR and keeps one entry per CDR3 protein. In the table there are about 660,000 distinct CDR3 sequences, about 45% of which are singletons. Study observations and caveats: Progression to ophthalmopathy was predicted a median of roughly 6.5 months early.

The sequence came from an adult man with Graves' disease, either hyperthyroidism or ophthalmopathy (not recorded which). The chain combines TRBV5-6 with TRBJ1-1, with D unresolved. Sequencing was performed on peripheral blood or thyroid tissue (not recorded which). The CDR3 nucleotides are TGTGCCAGCAGGCGGGCCTTGTCAGGAGGGACTGAAGCTTTCTTT. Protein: CASRRALSGGTEAFF.